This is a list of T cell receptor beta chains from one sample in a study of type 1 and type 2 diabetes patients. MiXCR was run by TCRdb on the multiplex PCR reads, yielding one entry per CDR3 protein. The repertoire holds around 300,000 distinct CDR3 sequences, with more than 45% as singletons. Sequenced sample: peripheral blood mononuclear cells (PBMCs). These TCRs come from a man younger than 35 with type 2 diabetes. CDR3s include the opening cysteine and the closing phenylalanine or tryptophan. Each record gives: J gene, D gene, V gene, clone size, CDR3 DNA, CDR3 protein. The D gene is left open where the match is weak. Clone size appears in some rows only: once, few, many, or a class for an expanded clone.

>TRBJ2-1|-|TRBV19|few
TGTGCCAGTAGTATCCGAGCCAGGGTTGGGGATGAGCAGTTCTTC
CASSIRARVGDEQFF
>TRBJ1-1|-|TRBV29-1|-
TGCAGCGTTGACCACGACAGTAATGAAGCTTTCTTT
CSVDHDSNEAFF
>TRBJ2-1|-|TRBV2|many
TGTGCCAGCAGTGGATACAATGAGCAGTTCTTC
CASSGYNEQFF
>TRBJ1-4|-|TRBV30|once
TGTGCCGGCGAATATTCTTCGGCAGGAGGTGAAAAACTGTTTTTT
CAGEYSSAGGEKLFF
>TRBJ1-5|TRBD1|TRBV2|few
TGTGCCAGCAGTGAAAAGGGGGACAGGGTTACTCAGCCCCAGCATTTT
CASSEKGDRVTQPQHF
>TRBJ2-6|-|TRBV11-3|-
TGTGCCAGCAGACGGGTCTCTGGGGCCAACGTCCTGACTTTC
CASRRVSGANVLTF
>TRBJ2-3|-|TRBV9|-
TGTGCCAGCAGCGTAGAAGGTAGCGCAGATACGCAGTATTTT
CASSVEGSADTQYF
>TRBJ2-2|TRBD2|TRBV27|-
TGTGCCAGCAGTTTATACGGGACTAGCTTGAGCACCGGGGAGCTGTTTTTT
CASSLYGTSLSTGELFF
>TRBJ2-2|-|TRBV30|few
TGTGCCTGGAGTGACCCACGGAGGGCCCCCGGGGAGCTGTTTTTT
CAWSDPRRAPGELFF
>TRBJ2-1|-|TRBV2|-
TGTGCCAGCAACGATCGGGGAATCCCCAATGAGCAGTTCTTC
CASNDRGIPNEQFF
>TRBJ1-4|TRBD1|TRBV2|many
TGTGCCAGCAGTGCCGAACAGGGGAACGGACTGTTTTTT
CASSAEQGNGLFF
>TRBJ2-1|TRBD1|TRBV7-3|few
TGTGCCGTCGGGACAGGGGCGAGCAGTGAGCAGTTCTTC
CAVGTGASSEQFF
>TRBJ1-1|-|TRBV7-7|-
TGTGCCAGCAGCCCCCTACAGTGGGGCACTGAAGCTTTCTTT
CASSPLQWGTEAFF
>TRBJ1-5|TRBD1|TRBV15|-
TGTGCCACCAGCAGAGACCCACAGGGGACCATCAATCAGCCCCAGCATTTT
CATSRDPQGTINQPQHF
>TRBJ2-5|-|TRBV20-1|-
TGCAGTGCTAGAGGTTTACTAGTGTGGGGAAATGAAACATACGGTGCGGAGACCCAGTACTTC
CSARGLLVWGNETYGAETQYF
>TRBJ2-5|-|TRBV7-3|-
TGTGCCAGCAGCTCCTACAATCTGGAGACCCAGTACTTC
CASSSYNLETQYF
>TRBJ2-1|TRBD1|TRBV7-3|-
TGTGCCAGCAGCTTAACCACAGGGGTGTACAATGAGCAGTTCTTC
CASSLTTGVYNEQFF
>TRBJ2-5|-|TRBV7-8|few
TGTGCCAGCAGCTTAGTTCCGTCCAGCGGGGAGACCCAGTACTTC
CASSLVPSSGETQYF
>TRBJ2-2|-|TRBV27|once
TGTGCCAGCAGTTTAAAAGGTTTCAAGCTGTTTTTT
CASSLKGFKLFF
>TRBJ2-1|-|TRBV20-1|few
TGCAGTGCTAGAGAAGTCGAACCTGAGCAGTTCTTC
CSAREVEPEQFF
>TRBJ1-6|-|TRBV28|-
TGTGCCAGCACCCCCCCCCGGGGACCCCTCCACTTT
CASTPPRGPLHF
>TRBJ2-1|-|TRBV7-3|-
TGTGCCAGCAGCTTAACCATGGTCGACAATAAGCAGTTCTTC
CASSLTMVDNKQFF
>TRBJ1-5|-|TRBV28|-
TGTGCCAGCAGTCAGGGAAAATATAGCAATCAGCCCCAGCATTTT
CASSQGKYSNQPQHF
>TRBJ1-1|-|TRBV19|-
TGTGCCAGTATCCCAGACAGACGGGACAACGCTGAAGCTTTCTTT
CASIPDRRDNAEAFF
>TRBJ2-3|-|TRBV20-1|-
TGCAGTGCTAGGCCTAAGTGGGCCCCTATTAACACAGATACGCAGTATTTT
CSARPKWAPINTDTQYF
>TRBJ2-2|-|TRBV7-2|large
TGTGCCAGCAGTTTAGGGGGCACCGGGGAGCTGTTTTTT
CASSLGGTGELFF
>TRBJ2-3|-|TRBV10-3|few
TGTGCCATCAAAGGGGGGCTGTCTACTACGCAGTATTTT
CAIKGGLSTTQYF
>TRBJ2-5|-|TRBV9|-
TGTGCCAGCTCCCCTTGGGCGAGGGCCCAAGAGACCCAGTACTTC
CASSPWARAQETQYF
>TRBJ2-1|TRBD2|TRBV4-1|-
TGCGCCAGCAGCCCTAGACTAGTCGGGGACTACGAGCAGTTCTTC
CASSPRLVGDYEQFF
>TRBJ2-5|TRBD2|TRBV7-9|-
TGTGCCAGCAGCTTAACGACGGCTAGCGGGGAGGGAGAGACCCAGTACTTC
CASSLTTASGEGETQYF
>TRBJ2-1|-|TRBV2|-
TGTGCCAGCAATCGGCAGAATGAGCAGTTCTTC
CASNRQNEQFF
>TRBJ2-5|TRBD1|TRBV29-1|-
TGCAGCGTTGGGGGGACAGGCGGCGAGACCCAGTACTTC
CSVGGTGGETQYF
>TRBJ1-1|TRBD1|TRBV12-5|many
TGTGCTAGTGAAATGACCATCACAGGGGGCACTGAAGCTTTCTTT
CASEMTITGGTEAFF
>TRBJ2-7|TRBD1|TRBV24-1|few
TGTGCCACCAGCCCGGGACAGGCCCCCTACGAGCAGTACTTC
CATSPGQAPYEQYF
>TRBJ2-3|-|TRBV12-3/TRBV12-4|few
TGTGCCAGTATGTTGGGGTCGTTGACAGATACGCAGTATTTT
CASMLGSLTDTQYF
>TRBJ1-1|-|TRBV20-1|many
TGCAGTGCTAGAGATCGGCTGGACCTTTACACTGAAGCTTTCTTT
CSARDRLDLYTEAFF
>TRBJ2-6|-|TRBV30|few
TGTGCCTGGAGTGTACCAATCGGGAGCTCTGGGGCCAACGTCCTGACTTTC
CAWSVPIGSSGANVLTF
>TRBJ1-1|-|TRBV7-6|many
TGTGCCAGCAGATCCATGACAGGTAGCATGAACACTGAAGCTTTCTTT
CASRSMTGSMNTEAFF
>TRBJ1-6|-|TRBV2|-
TGTGCCAGCAGTGAATTCGGTGGGGATTCACCCCTCCACTTT
CASSEFGGDSPLHF
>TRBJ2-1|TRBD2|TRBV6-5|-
TGTGCCACCCTCCGCGGGAGCAAGGAGCAGTTCTTC
CATLRGSKEQFF
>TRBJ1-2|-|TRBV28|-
TGTGCCAGCAGTCAGGGCAGGGAACGTGGCTACACCTTC
CASSQGRERGYTF
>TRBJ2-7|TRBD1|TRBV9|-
TGTGCCAGCAGTGAGATTGGGGACAGGGACTACGAGCAGTACTTC
CASSEIGDRDYEQYF
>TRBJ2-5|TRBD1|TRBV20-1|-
TGCAGTGCTGCCGGACAGGGGGAGACCCAGTACTTC
CSAAGQGETQYF
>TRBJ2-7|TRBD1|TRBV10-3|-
TGTGCCATCAGTGAGTCGGGGACAGCCTACGAGCAGTACTTC
CAISESGTAYEQYF
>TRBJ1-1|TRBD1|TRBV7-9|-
TGTGCCAGCAGCTCGGGACAGGGCGGTTCAACTGAAGCTTTCTTT
CASSSGQGGSTEAFF
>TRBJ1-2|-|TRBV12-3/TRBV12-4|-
TGTGCCAGCAGTGCCACCGGGCTTAACTATGGCTACACCTTC
CASSATGLNYGYTF
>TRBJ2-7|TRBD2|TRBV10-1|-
TGCGCCATCAGTGATTCCCTAGCGGGCTCCTACGAGCAGTACTTC
CAISDSLAGSYEQYF
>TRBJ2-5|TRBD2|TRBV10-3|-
TGTGCCATCAGTCATTGGTGGGAGGGCGCAGAGACCCGGTACTTC
CAISHWWEGAETRYF
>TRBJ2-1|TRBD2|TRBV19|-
TGTGCCAGTAGTCCCGGACTAGCGGGAACTTCATACAATGAGCAGTTCTTC
CASSPGLAGTSYNEQFF
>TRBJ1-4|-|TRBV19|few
TGTGCCAGTATGTGGGGAAAGAAACTGTTTTTT
CASMWGKKLFF
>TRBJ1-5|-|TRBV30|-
TGTGCCTGGAGTAGACCGGGGGTCATCAATCAGCCCCAGCATTTT
CAWSRPGVINQPQHF
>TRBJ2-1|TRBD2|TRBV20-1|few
TGCAGTGCTGGCGGGGGGCGGTCCTACAATGAGCAGTTCTTC
CSAGGGRSYNEQFF
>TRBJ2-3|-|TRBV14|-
TGTGCCCAACCGGGGGCGGAAGGGACAGATACGCAGTATTTT
CAQPGAEGTDTQYF